A single sample is the source of the 17 T cell receptor beta chains below, sequenced in a study of cytomegalovirus exposure and HLA in healthy donors. Assay: immunoSEQ multiplex PCR; the TCRdb copy retains only in-frame clones and omits some. Among about 56,000 clones listed, approximately 94% were seen once. Sequencing was carried out using PBMCs. These receptors were taken from a man younger than 35 in good health and CMV-seronegative.

The V call is TRBV2, the J call TRBJ1-1; 9 bases are a match to TRBD1. The CDR3 has 14 residues. Looked up from germline, CDR1 is SNHLY and CDR2 is FYNNEI. With 4 bases clipped from V and 5 bases from J, the junction kept 5 bases outside the gene matches. CDR3: CASSGDRVGTEAFF. CDR3 nucleotide sequence: TGTGCCAGCAGTGGGGACAGGGTGGGGACTGAAGCTTTCTTT.

The CDR3 sequence is CASILQGAINQPQHF. CDR3 nucleotides: TGTGCCAGCATTCTACAGGGGGCGATCAATCAGCCCCAGCATTTT. The chain couples TRBV27 to TRBJ1-5; 9 nucleotides match TRBD1. Losses at the gene ends were 7 bases for V and 3 bases for J; bases not matched to a gene: 7. CDR3 length: 15 amino acids. Germline CDR1 and CDR2: MNHEY and SMNVEV (reference sequence).

The chain has TRBV6-5 and TRBJ2-3; TRBD1 matches at 7 bases. This CDR3 is 14 amino acids long. Looked up from germline, CDR1 is MNHEY and CDR2 is SVGAGI. The V gene end was trimmed by 5 bases and the J gene end by 1 base; junction bases not matched to a gene: 3. CDR3 DNA: TGTGCCAGCAGTAAAACAGGGGGCACAGATACGCAGTATTTT. Translation: CASSKTGGTDTQYF.

The chain carries TRBV28 and TRBJ1-3, with D unresolved. The CDR3 consists of 14 residues. Trimming pared 2 bases from V and 4 bases from J, leaving 9 bases between. Germline CDR1 is MDHEN and CDR2 is SYDVKM. CDR3 DNA sequence: TGTGCCAGCAGTTTAGGAGTAGGAGGAAACACCATATATTTT. Translating it yields CASSLGVGGNTIYF.

The gene calls are TRBV15 and TRBJ2-1; 8 nucleotides line up with TRBD2. Germline CDR1 LNHNV, CDR2 YYDKDF (reference sequence). With 0 bases clipped from V and 4 bases from J, the junction kept 11 bases outside the gene matches. This CDR3 is built from 18 residues. CDR3 sequence (DNA): TGTGCCACCAGCAGAGATCGGGGAGCGGGAGTAGGATACAATGAGCAGTTCTTC. It is translated as CATSRDRGAGVGYNEQFF.

The rearrangement links TRBV9 to TRBJ1-2; 7 bases map to TRBD1. V was pared by 0 bases and J by 3 bases, with 8 bases of the junction left unmatched. CDR3 size: 16 residues. Germline CDR1 SGDLS, CDR2 YYNGEE. The CDR3 bases are TGTGCCAGCAGCGTAGGTGACAGGGTCATAGACTATGGCTACACCTTC. This translates into CASSVGDRVIDYGYTF.

The CDR3 reads CASGQNPTYEQYF. The CDR3 nucleotides read TGTGCCAGCGGACAGAACCCGACCTACGAGCAGTACTTC. The chain recombines TRBV6-1 with TRBJ2-7, with D maybe TRBD1 (6 bases). The CDR3 has 13 residues. Trimming pared 8 bases from V and 2 bases from J, leaving 13 bases between. Germline V gene sequence: CDR1 MNHNS, CDR2 SASEGT.

This chain uses TRBV18 with TRBJ1-4; perhaps TRBD1 as D (5 bases). The V gene lost 6 bases and the J gene lost 6 bases, with 11 bases spanning the gap. The CDR3 spans 13 residues. Germline CDR1 and CDR2: KGHSH and LQKENI. The CDR3 is CASSMTRDEKLFF. The DNA for the CDR3 is TGTGCCAGCTCTATGACCAGGGATGAAAAACTGTTTTTT.

The chain carries TRBV15 and TRBJ2-2, with 9 bases fitting TRBD2. The CDR3 length is 14 residues. Trimming removed 8 bases from V and 4 bases from J; junction bases left unmatched: 5. Germline CDR1 is LNHNV and CDR2 is YYDKDF (reference sequence). CDR3 sequence reads: CATYSGGPTGELFF. For the CDR3, the DNA is TGTGCCACCTATAGCGGGGGACCCACCGGGGAGCTGTTTTTT.

The chain links TRBV28 to TRBJ1-2; a weak D match, TRBD1 (5 bases). V was shortened by 2 bases and J by 8 bases, with 9 bases between the two germline ends. Germline CDR1 reads MDHEN; CDR2 reads SYDVKM. CDR3 length equals 12 residues. CDR3 sequence: CASSLGGKGYTF. Here the CDR3 DNA reads TGTGCCAGCAGTTTAGGGGGGAAAGGCTACACCTTC.

V gene TRBV4-1 combines with J gene TRBJ2-1, with 9 bases aligning to TRBD2. The CDR3 consists of 17 residues. J was trimmed by 7 bases and V by 1 base; bases with no gene match: 11. Germline CDR1 MGHRA, CDR2 YSYEKL. The DNA of the CDR3 is TGCGCCAGCAGCCAAGGCCCCGGGACTAGCTTAGAGAATGAGCAGTTCTTC. It codes for CASSQGPGTSLENEQFF.

The CDR3 nucleotides read TGTGCCAGCAGCTCCCGGGGGTCCGGGGAGCTGTTTTTT. This translates into CASSSRGSGELFF. The chain links TRBV7-2 to TRBJ2-2; possibly TRBD2 for D (6 bases). Germline-derived CDR1 and CDR2 are SGHTA and FQGNSA. Trimming removed 4 bases from V and 6 bases from J, with 9 bases in between. The CDR3 sequence is 13 residues long.

The sample holds a few counts of this clone. The gene calls are TRBV2 and TRBJ2-5; TRBD2 agrees at 7 bases. Losses at the gene ends were 4 bases for V and 3 bases for J; bases not matched to a gene: 5. CDR1 is SNHLY, CDR2 FYNNEI, per germline. The CDR3 spans 14 residues. DNA of the CDR3: TGTGCCAGCAGTGTAAGCCTAGCGGAAGAGACCCAGTACTTC. This translates into CASSVSLAEETQYF.

CDR3 nucleotides: TGTGCCAGCAGCTTACCAGGGTATAGAACTGAGAGGGGGGAAGCTTTCTTT. Translating it yields CASSLPGYRTERGEAFF. V gene TRBV7-2 combines with J gene TRBJ1-1, with D possibly matching TRBD1 (6 bases). Trimming cost V 2 bases and J 8 bases, with 24 bases left between them. There are 17 residues in the CDR3. The germline V gene has CDR1 SGHTA and CDR2 FQGNSA.

The DNA of the CDR3 is TGTGCCAGTAGTATAGATGGAGTATACAATGAGCAGTTCTTC. Encoded protein: CASSIDGVYNEQFF. The V call is TRBV19, the J call TRBJ2-1; no reliable D call. The CDR3 is made up of 14 amino acids. V dropped 0 bases and J dropped 4 bases, with 7 bases sitting between them. Per germline, CDR1 LNHDA and CDR2 SQIVND (reference sequence).

In its sample, this clone was seen once. The J gene is TRBJ2-5, the V gene TRBV28; 8 nucleotides match TRBD2. Germline V gene lookup returns CDR1 MDHEN and CDR2 SYDVKM. The CDR3 runs to 15 residues. With 11 bases clipped from V and 4 bases from J, the junction kept 15 bases outside the gene matches. The CDR3 is CAHMRAGRVGETQYF. The CDR3 nucleotides read TGTGCCCATATGCGTGCCGGGAGGGTGGGAGAGACCCAGTACTTC.

V and J are TRBV10-3 and TRBJ1-5; 7 bases fit TRBD1. CDR3 size: 13 residues. CDR1 and CDR2 from the germline V gene are ENHRY and SYGVKD. The junction had 4 bases not matched to a gene; V was cut back by 2 bases and J by 9 bases. The CDR3 region has the DNA TGTGCCATCAGTGAGATCCAGGGGGGGCCCCAGCATTTT. Amino acid sequence: CAISEIQGGPQHF.